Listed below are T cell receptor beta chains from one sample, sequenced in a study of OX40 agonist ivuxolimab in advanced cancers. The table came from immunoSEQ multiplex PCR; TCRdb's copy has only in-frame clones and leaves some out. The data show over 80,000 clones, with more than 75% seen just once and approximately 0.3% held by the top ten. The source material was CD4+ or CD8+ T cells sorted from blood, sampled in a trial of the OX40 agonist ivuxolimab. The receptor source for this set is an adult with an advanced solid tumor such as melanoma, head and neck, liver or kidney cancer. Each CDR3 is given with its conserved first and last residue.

CDR3 protein: CASSVLAVYNEQFF
V gene: TRBV6-1
J gene: TRBJ2-1

CDR3 protein: CASSKDSGRVDNEQFF
V gene: TRBV28
J gene: TRBJ2-1

CDR3 protein: CASSTSVGTGELFF
V gene: TRBV7-9
J gene: TRBJ2-2

CDR3 protein: CASRGQGAAQPQHF
V gene: TRBV6-5
J gene: TRBJ1-5

CDR3 protein: CASSPRTSGNRYEQYF
V gene: TRBV5-4
J gene: TRBJ2-7

CDR3 protein: CASSLIQVGKYGYTF
V gene: TRBV5-8
J gene: TRBJ1-2

CDR3 protein: CASSLTEKEKLFF
V gene: TRBV11-2
J gene: TRBJ1-4

CDR3 protein: CASSYLTGTDTQYF
V gene: TRBV6-6
J gene: TRBJ2-3

CDR3 protein: CATSQGVNTIYF
V gene: TRBV15
J gene: TRBJ1-3

CDR3 protein: CASSPGQGRSIQYF
V gene: TRBV6-5
J gene: TRBJ2-4

CDR3 protein: CASSYLSSNQPQHF
V gene: TRBV6-6
J gene: TRBJ1-5

CDR3 protein: CASSPYRASDYGYTF
V gene: TRBV19
J gene: TRBJ1-2

CDR3 protein: CASSQYRTANYGYTF
V gene: TRBV7-2
J gene: TRBJ1-2

CDR3 protein: CASSLAYGEQYF
V gene: TRBV7-2
J gene: TRBJ2-7

CDR3 protein: CASRAGGTGPHEQYF
V gene: TRBV28
J gene: TRBJ2-7

CDR3 protein: CASSRGLAGGTGELFF
V gene: TRBV7-3
J gene: TRBJ2-2

CDR3 protein: CASSLDYGGDTQYF
V gene: TRBV5-5
J gene: TRBJ2-3

CDR3 protein: CASSHRRGTGALTDTQYF
V gene: TRBV14
J gene: TRBJ2-3

CDR3 protein: CASSLQRLGWAEAFF
V gene: TRBV5-6
J gene: TRBJ1-1

CDR3 protein: CASSVTSSYEQYF
V gene: TRBV5-1
J gene: TRBJ2-7

CDR3 protein: CASSATRGGEKLFF
V gene: TRBV9
J gene: TRBJ1-4

CDR3 protein: CASSLNSPTNTGELFF
V gene: TRBV7-3
J gene: TRBJ2-2

CDR3 protein: CASSLGGTGISTETQYF
V gene: TRBV7-2
J gene: TRBJ2-5

CDR3 protein: CAISEGPGNEKLFF
V gene: TRBV10-3
J gene: TRBJ1-4

CDR3 protein: CASKTSGRAGELFF
V gene: TRBV19
J gene: TRBJ2-2

CDR3 protein: CASSPSGIEAFF
V gene: TRBV18
J gene: TRBJ1-1

CDR3 protein: CAISEVREQYF
V gene: TRBV10-3
J gene: TRBJ2-7

CDR3 protein: CASSGQGNQPQHF
V gene: TRBV7-2
J gene: TRBJ1-5

CDR3 protein: CASSISLGGSKNIQYF
V gene: TRBV19
J gene: TRBJ2-4

CDR3 protein: CASSRLPGGFRTDTQYF
V gene: TRBV11-2
J gene: TRBJ2-3

CDR3 protein: CASSYESSTGELFF
V gene: TRBV6-5
J gene: TRBJ2-2

CDR3 protein: CASSLGLEEAFF
V gene: TRBV5-1
J gene: TRBJ1-1

CDR3 protein: CASSYQSFGQGYGYTF
V gene: TRBV6-5
J gene: TRBJ1-2

CDR3 protein: CASSPTAKETQYF
V gene: TRBV5-1
J gene: TRBJ2-5

CDR3 protein: CASSGTSGSYEQYF
V gene: TRBV6-6
J gene: TRBJ2-7